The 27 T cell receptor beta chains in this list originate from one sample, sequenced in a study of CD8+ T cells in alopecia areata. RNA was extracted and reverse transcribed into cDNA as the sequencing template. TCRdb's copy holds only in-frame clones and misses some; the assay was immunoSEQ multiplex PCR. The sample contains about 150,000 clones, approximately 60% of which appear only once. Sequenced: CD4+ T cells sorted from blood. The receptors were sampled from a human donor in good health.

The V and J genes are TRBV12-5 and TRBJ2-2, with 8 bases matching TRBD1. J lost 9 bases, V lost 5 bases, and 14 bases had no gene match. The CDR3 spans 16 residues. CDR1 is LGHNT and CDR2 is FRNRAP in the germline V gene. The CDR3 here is CASGPGDRLPIRELFF. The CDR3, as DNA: TGTGCTAGTGGTCCCGGGGACAGGTTACCAATTCGGGAGCTGTTTTTT.

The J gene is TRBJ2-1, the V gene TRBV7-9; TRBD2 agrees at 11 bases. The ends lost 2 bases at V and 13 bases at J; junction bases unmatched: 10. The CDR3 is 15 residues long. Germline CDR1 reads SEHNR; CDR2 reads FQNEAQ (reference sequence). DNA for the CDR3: TGTGCCAGCAGCTTATTCGGGGGTAGCGGGAGGGACCAGTTCTTC. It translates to CASSLFGGSGRDQFF.

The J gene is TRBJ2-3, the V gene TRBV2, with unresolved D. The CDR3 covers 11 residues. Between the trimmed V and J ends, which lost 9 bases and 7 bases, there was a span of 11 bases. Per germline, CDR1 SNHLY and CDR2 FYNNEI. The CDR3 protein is CASGVANTQYF. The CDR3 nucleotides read TGTGCCAGTGGTGTAGCTAATACGCAGTATTTT. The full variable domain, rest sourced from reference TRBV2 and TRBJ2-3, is EPEVTQTPSHQVTQMGQEVILRCVPISNHLYFYWYRQILGQKVEFLVSFYNNEISEKSEIFDDQFSVERPDGSNFTLKIRSTKLEDSAMYFCASGVANTQYFGPGTRLTVL.

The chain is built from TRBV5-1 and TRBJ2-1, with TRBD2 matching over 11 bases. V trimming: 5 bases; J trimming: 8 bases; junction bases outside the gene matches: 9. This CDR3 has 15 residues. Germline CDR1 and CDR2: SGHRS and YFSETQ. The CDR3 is CASSYSGRAMYEQFF. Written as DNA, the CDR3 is TGCGCCAGCAGTTATAGCGGGAGGGCGATGTATGAGCAGTTCTTC.

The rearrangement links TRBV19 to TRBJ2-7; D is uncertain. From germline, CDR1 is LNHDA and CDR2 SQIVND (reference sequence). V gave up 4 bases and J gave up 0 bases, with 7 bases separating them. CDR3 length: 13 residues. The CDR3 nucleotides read TGTGCCAGTAGTAGCGCGGCCTCCTACGAGCAGTACTTC. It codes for CASSSAASYEQYF.

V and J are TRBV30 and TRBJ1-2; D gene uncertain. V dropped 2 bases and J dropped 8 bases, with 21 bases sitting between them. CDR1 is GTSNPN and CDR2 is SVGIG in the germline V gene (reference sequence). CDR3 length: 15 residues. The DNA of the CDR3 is TGTGCCTGGAGTCCCAGCTCCTCAAGCCACGTCGGCTACACCTTC. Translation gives CAWSPSSSSHVGYTF.

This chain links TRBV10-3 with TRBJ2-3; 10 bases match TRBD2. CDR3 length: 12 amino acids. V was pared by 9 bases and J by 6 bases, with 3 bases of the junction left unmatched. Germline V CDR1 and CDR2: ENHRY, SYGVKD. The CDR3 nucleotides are TGTGCCATACGTAGCGGGAGGGATACGCAGTATTTT. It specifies CAIRSGRDTQYF.

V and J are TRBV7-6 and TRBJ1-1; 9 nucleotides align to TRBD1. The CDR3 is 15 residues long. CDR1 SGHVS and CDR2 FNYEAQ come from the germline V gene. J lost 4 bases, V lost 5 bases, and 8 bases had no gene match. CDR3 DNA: TGTGCCAGCAGCGTGGGGACAGGGATATCCACTGAAGCTTTCTTT. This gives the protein CASSVGTGISTEAFF.

The CDR3 here is CASSQKPGPSSGANVLTF. The CDR3 coding sequence is TGTGCCAGCAGCCAAAAGCCGGGGCCCAGCTCTGGGGCCAACGTCCTGACTTTC. The J gene is TRBJ2-6, the V gene TRBV7-6, with D perhaps TRBD1 or TRBD2 (5 bases each). The CDR3 contains 18 residues. Trimming shortened V by 5 bases and J by 0 bases, and 17 bases separated the two germline ends. Per germline, CDR1 SGHVS and CDR2 FNYEAQ.

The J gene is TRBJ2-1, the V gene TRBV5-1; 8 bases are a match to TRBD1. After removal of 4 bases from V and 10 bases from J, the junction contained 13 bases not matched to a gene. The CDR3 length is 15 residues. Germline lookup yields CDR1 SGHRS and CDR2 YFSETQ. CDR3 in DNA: TGCGCCAGCAGCCCGAGACTCGGACAGGGCGGGGAGCAGTTCTTC. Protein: CASSPRLGQGGEQFF.

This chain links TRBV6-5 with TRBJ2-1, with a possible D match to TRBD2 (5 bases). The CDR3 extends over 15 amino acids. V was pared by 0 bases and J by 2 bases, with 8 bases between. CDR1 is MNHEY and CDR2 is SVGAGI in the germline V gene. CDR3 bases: TGTGCCAGCAGTTACTCGGGAGCCACCTACAATGAGCAGTTCTTC. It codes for CASSYSGATYNEQFF.

Here the CDR3 reads CASSLTSVTYNEQFF. Here the CDR3 DNA reads TGCGCCAGCAGCCTGACTAGCGTTACCTACAATGAGCAGTTCTTC. The rearrangement links TRBV5-1 to TRBJ2-7, with TRBD2 matching 8 bases. With the DNA end fitting TRBJ2-1 better, the J assignment may be wrong. Germline CDR1 SGHRS, CDR2 YFSETQ. The CDR3 contains 15 residues.

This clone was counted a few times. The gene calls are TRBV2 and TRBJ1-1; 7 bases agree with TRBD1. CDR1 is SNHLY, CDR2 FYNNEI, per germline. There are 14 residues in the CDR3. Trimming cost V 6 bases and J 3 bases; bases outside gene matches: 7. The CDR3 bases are TGTGCCAGCAGCGGGGACAGTCGTCACACTGAAGCTTTCTTT. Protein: CASSGDSRHTEAFF. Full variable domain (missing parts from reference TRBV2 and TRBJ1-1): EPEVTQTPSHQVTQMGQEVILRCVPISNHLYFYWYRQILGQKVEFLVSFYNNEISEKSEIFDDQFSVERPDGSNFTLKIRSTKLEDSAMYFCASSGDSRHTEAFFGQGTRLTVV.

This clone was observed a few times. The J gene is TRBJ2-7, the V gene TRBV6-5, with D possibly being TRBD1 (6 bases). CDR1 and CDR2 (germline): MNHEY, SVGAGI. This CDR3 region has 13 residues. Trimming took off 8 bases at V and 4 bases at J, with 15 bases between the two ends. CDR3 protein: CASSRGGQYEQYF. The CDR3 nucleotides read TGTGCCAGCTCAAGAGGGGGTCAGTACGAGCAGTACTTC.

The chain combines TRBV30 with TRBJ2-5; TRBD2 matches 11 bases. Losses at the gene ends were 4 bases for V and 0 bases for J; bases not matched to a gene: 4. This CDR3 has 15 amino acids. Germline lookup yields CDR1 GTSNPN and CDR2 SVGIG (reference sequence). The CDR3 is CAWTSGRTNQETQYF. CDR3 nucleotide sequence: TGTGCCTGGACTAGCGGGAGGACTAACCAAGAGACCCAGTACTTC.

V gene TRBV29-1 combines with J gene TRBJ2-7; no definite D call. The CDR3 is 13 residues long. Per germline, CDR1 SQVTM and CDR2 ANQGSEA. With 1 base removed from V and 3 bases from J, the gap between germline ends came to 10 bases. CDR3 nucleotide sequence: TGCAGCGTTGAAGGTCCGAATCTCTACGAGCAGTACTTC. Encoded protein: CSVEGPNLYEQYF.

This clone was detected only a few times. The CDR3 DNA sequence: TGTGCCAGCAGCTTGGTGGAGGTGAACACTGAAGCTTTCTTT. Protein: CASSLVEVNTEAFF. J is TRBJ1-1 and V is TRBV5-6; no reliable D call. Germline-derived CDR1 and CDR2 are SGHDT and YYEEEE. This CDR3 has 14 amino acids. Trimming took 0 bases from V and 0 from J, leaving 6 bases between them.

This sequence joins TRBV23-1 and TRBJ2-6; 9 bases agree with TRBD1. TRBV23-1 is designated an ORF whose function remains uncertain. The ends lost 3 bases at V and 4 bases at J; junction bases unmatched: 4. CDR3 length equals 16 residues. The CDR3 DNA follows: TGCGCCAGCAGTCACCGGGACAGGGCCGGGGCCAACGTCCTGACTTTC. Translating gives CASSHRDRAGANVLTF.

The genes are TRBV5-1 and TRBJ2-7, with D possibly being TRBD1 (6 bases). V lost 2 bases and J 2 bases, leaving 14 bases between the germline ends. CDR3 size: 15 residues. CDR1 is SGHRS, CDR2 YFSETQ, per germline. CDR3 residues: CASSFSTGKTYEQYF. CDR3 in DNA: TGCGCCAGCAGCTTTTCCACAGGGAAGACCTACGAGCAGTACTTC.

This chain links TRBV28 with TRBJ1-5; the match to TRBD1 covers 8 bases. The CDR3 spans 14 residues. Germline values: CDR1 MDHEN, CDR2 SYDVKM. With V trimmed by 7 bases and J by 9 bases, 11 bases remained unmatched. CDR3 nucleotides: TGTGCCAGCACCAGGACAGGGCATAGAGGGCCCCAGCATTTT. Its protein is CASTRTGHRGPQHF.

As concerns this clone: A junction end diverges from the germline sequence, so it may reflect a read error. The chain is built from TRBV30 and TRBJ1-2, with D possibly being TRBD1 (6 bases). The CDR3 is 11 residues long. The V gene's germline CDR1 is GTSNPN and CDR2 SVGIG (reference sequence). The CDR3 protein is CAWSLEGEALF. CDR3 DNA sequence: TGTGCCTGGAGTTTGGAGGGGGAGGCCCTATTC.

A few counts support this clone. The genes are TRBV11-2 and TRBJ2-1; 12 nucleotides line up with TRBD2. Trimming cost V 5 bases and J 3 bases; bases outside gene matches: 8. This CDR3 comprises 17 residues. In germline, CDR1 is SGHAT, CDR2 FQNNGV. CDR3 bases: TGTGCCAGCAGCCCGTCCGGGACTAGCGGGCTCTACAATGAGCAGTTCTTC. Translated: CASSPSGTSGLYNEQFF.

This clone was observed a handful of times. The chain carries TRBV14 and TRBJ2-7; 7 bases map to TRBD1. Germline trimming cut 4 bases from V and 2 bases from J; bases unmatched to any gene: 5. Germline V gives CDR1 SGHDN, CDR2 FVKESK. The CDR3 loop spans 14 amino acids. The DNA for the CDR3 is TGTGCCAGCAGCCGGGCAGGGGGTCCCTACGAGCAGTACTTC. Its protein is CASSRAGGPYEQYF.

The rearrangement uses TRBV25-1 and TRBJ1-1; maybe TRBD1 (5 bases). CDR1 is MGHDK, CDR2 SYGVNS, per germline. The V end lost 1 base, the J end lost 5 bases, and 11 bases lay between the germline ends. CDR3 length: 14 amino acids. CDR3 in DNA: TGTGCCAGCAGTGAATGGGGCGGGGGGACTGAAGCTTTCTTT. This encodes CASSEWGGGTEAFF.

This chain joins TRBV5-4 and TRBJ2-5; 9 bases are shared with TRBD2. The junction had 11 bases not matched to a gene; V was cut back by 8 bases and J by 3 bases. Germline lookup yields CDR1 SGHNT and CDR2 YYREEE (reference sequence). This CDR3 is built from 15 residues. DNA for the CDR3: TGTGCCAGTCACGATCGGATAGCGGGGGAAGAGACCCAGTACTTC. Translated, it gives CASHDRIAGEETQYF.

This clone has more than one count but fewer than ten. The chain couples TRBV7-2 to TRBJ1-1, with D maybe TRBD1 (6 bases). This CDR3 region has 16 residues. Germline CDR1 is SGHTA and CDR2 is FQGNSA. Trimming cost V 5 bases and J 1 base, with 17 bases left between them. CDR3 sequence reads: CASSPQPPGQNTEAFF. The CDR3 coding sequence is TGTGCCAGCAGCCCACAACCCCCGGGACAGAACACTGAAGCTTTCTTT.

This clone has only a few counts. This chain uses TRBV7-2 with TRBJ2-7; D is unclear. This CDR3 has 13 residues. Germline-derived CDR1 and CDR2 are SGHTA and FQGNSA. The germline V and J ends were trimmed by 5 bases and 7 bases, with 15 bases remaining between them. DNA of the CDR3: TGTGCCAGCAGCCTAAACTCGCGCCCGGAGCAGTACTTC. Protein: CASSLNSRPEQYF. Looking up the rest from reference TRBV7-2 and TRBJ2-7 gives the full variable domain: GAGVSQSPSNKVTEKGKDVELRCDPISGHTALYWYRQSLGQGLEFLIYFQGNSAPDKSGLPSDRFSAERTGGSVSTLTIQRTQQEDSAVYLCASSLNSRPEQYFGPGTRLTVT.